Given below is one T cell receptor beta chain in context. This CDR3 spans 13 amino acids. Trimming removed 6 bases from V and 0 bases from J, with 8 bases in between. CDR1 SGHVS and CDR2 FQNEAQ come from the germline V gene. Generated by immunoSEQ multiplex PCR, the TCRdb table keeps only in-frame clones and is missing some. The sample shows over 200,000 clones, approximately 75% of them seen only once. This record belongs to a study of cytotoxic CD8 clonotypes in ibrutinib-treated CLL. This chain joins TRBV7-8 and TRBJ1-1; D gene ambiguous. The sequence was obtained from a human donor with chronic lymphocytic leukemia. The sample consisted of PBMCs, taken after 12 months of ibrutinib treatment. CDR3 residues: CASSRTVNTEAFF. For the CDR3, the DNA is TGTGCCAGCAGTCGCACAGTGAACACTGAAGCTTTCTTT.